The T cell receptor beta chain under discussion was sequenced for a study of neurological immune-mediated disorders. Study outcomes and limitations: Expanded clones shared no identical CDR3 amino acid sequences across subjects, which suggested private TCR-beta repertoires in all groups. Phylogenetic analysis grouped 18 of 34 multiple sclerosis patients' repertoires together, suggesting a possible repertoire signature.

Ten or more counts support this clonotype. Its specificity is unknown. Germline lookup yields CDR1 DFQATT and CDR2 SNEGSKA (reference sequence). The CDR3 loop spans 16 amino acids. After removal of 0 bases from V and 5 bases from J, the junction contained 10 bases not matched to a gene. cDNA synthesis was performed by 5'RACE with 10-nucleotide random UMIs. A single record per CDR3 protein comes from TCRdb applying MiXCR to the 5' RACE reads. The sample holds 50,000 or so distinct CDR3 sequences, around 3.4% seen once. Source material: PBMCs. The chain has TRBV20-1 and TRBJ2-3; TRBD2 agrees at 8 bases. The sequence derives from a man aged 40-55 years with multiple sclerosis. CDR3 nucleotide sequence: TGCAGTGCTAGAGATCGGGAGGGGCTAGCGGGAGATACGCAGTATTTT. It encodes CSARDREGLAGDTQYF.